One sample yielded the 4 T cell receptor beta chains listed below, sequenced in a study of blood T cell repertoires in COVID-19 (dated by TCRdb to the early 2020s). The library relied on the immunoSEQ multiplex PCR assay. TCRdb took over this immuneACCESS table, retaining in-frame rearrangements with V and J assigned. Such tables are incomplete; in checked studies, under half of the missing clones stem from an unresolved V gene, and the remainder is unexplained. The sample table records more than 150,000 clones; about four fifths of these occur just once. The ten largest clones add up to 6% to 8.5% of the sample. Sequenced sample: peripheral blood. The receptor source for this set is a human donor in a cohort sampled during active COVID-19.

This clone is a singleton in its sample. This chain links TRBV9 with TRBJ2-7; D perhaps matches TRBD2 (7 bases). This CDR3 region has 15 residues. The V gene's germline CDR1 is SGDLS and CDR2 YYNGEE. Trimming removed 0 bases at V and 6 bases at J, with 16 bases between. The DNA for the CDR3 is TGTGCCAGCAGCGTAGGAGGGGGGAGGGCTTTCGAGCAGTACTTC. Encoded protein: CASSVGGGRAFEQYF.

This clone has just a few counts. The chain employs TRBV11-1 and TRBJ2-5, with a tentative D call TRBD2 (6 bases). The germline V gene has CDR1 SGHAT and CDR2 FQDESV (reference sequence). There are 14 residues in the CDR3. V was pared by 3 bases and J by 7 bases, with 15 bases between. This CDR3 is CASSLVVTRGTQYF. The CDR3 nucleotides read TGTGCCAGCAGCTTGGTTGTGACTAGAGGGACCCAGTACTTC. Based on the CDR3 plus reference TRBV11-1 and TRBJ2-5, the full variable domain is EAEVAQSPRYKITEKSQAVAFWCDPISGHATLYWYRQILGQGPELLVQFQDESVVDDSQLPKDRFSAERLKGVDSTLKIQPAELGDSAMYLCASSLVVTRGTQYFGPGTRLLVL.

This chain joins TRBV13 and TRBJ2-3; 8 positions match TRBD2. This CDR3 is 18 amino acids long. V lost 0 bases and J lost 2; bases outside the gene matches: 10. In germline, CDR1 is PRHDT, CDR2 FYEKMQ (reference sequence). CDR3 coding DNA: TGTGCCAGCAGCTTAGGCCCCCTGCGGGGGGCCTACACAGATACGCAGTATTTT. Amino acid sequence: CASSLGPLRGAYTDTQYF.

This clone turned up a few times. The J gene is TRBJ1-6, the V gene TRBV11-2, with 7 nucleotides matching TRBD1. The CDR3 covers 15 residues. V dropped 4 bases and J dropped 10; count of bases not matched to a gene: 10. CDR1 and CDR2 (germline): SGHAT, FQNNGV. CDR3 bases: TGTGCCAGCAGCTCCCCAGGGACAGCCAGGTCACCCCTCCACTTT. This gives the protein CASSSPGTARSPLHF.